This T cell receptor beta chain was recorded in a study of vaccination effects on CD4 cells after COVID-19. Across the study: Post-vaccine draws lagged the second dose by a median of 72 days.

The protocol was immunoSEQ multiplex PCR, while the TCRdb copy is restricted to in-frame clones and leaves out a portion. The profile covers approximately 11,000 clones, with 71% appearing a single time and under 9.5% taken by the ten largest. Germline trimming cut 3 bases from V and 4 bases from J; bases unmatched to any gene: 5. The CDR3 runs 15 residues. Germline V CDR1 and CDR2: SGHAT, FQDESV (reference sequence). Antigen-specific CD4+ T cell clonotypes were called by their expansion after viral peptide-pool culture in ViraFEST. With around ten days of culture completed, CD4+ T cells were isolated. The participants, recipients of two vaccine doses, got either BNT162b2 or mRNA-1273. Nucleocapsid antibodies were negative in the vaccine recipients, who had never had SARS-CoV-2 infection. Overall study results and limits: Healthy vaccinees' vaccine-induced clones included only 1 of 255 that recognized common cold coronaviruses. Whether induced by infection or by vaccine, clones showed marked clonal contraction late after vaccination.

As to this clone: Its antigen is unidentified.

This clonotype originated in a human donor who received a COVID-19 vaccine. The V call is TRBV11-1, the J call TRBJ1-2; TRBD1 matches at 10 bases. The sample was CD4+ T cells from PBMCs cultured with SARS-CoV-2 spike peptides, taken after COVID-19 vaccination. CDR3 in DNA: TGTGCCAGCAGCTTCGGGACAGGGGACATCTATGGCTACACCTTC. It yields the protein CASSFGTGDIYGYTF.